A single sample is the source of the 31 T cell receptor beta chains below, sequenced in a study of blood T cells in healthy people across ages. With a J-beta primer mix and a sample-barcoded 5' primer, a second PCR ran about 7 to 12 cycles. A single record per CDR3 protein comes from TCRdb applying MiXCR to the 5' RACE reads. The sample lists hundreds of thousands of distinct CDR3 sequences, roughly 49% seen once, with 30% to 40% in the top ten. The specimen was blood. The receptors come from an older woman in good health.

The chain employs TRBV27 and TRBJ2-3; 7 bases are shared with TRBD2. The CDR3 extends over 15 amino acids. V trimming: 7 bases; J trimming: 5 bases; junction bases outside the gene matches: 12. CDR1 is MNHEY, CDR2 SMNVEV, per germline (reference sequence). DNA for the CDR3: TGTGCCAGCACCCTCCTCGGGGGGAACCTAGATACGCAGTATTTT. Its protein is CASTLLGGNLDTQYF.

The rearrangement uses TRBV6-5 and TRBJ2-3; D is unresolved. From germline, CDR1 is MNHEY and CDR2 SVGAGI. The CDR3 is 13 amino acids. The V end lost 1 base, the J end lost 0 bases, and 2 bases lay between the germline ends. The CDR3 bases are TGTGCCAGCAGTTACTGGAGCACAGATACGCAGTATTTT. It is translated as CASSYWSTDTQYF.

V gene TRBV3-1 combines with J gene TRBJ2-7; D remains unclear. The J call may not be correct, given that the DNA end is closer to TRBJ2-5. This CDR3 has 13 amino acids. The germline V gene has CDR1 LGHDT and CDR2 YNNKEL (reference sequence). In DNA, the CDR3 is TGTGCCAGCAGCCAAGATGAGGTCCCGACCCAGTACTTC. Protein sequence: CASSQDEVPTQYF.

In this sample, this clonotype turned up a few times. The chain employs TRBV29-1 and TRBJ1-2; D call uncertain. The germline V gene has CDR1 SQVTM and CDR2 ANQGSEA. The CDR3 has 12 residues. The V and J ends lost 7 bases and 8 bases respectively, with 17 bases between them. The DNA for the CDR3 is TGCAGCGGGCGCGGGGAGCTTCACGGCTACACCTTC. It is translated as CSGRGELHGYTF.

The CDR3 reads CASSHQPRTSGNEQYF. The CDR3 nucleotides read TGCGCCAGCAGCCACCAGCCCCGGACTAGCGGGAATGAGCAGTACTTC. This sequence joins TRBV4-1 and TRBJ2-7; 12 positions agree with TRBD2. J was trimmed by 7 bases and V by 3 bases; bases with no gene match: 10. Germline lookup yields CDR1 MGHRA and CDR2 YSYEKL. The CDR3 length is 16 residues.

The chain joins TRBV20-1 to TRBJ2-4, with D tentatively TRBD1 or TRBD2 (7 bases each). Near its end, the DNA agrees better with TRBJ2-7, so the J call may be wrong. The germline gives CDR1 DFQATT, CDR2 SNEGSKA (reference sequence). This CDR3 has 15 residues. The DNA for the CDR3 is TGCAGTGCTAGGGGCCCCCAGGGGGGGTTCTGCGAGCAGTACTTC. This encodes CSARGPQGGFCEQYF.

CDR3 DNA: TGCAGTGCTAGAGGTTTTCCCAAAAATGAAAAACTGTTTTTT. Residues: CSARGFPKNEKLFF. The chain employs TRBV20-1 and TRBJ1-4; D remains unclear. CDR1 and CDR2 (germline): DFQATT, SNEGSKA (reference sequence). The CDR3 has 14 residues. The V gene lost 1 base and the J gene lost 5 bases, with 11 bases spanning the gap.

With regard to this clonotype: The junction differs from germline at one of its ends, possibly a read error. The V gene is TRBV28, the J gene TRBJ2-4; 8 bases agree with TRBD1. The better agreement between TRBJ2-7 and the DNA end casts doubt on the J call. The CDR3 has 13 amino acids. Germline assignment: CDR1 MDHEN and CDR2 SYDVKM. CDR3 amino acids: CTSLRQGTYEQYF. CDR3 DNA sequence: TGTACCAGCTTACGACAGGGGACCTACGAGCAGTACTTC.

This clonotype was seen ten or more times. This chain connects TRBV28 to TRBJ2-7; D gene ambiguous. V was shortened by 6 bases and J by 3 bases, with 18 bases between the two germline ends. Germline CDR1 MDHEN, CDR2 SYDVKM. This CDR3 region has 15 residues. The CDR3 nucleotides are TGTGCCAGCAGACGGCAGGACCTCCGTAACTACGAGCAGTACTTC. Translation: CASRRQDLRNYEQYF. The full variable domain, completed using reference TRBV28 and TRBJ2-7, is DVKVTQSSRYLVKRTGEKVFLECVQDMDHENMFWYRQDPGLGLRLIYFSYDVKMKEKGDIPEGYSVSREKKERFSLILESASTNQTSMYLCASRRQDLRNYEQYFGPGTRLTVT.

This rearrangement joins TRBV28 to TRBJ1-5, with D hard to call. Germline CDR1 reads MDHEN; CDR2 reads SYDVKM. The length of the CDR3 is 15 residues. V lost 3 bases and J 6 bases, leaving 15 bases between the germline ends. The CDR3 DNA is TGTGCCAGCAGTTTTTTTTCGGGAGGCGGTCAGCCCCAGCATTTT. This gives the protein CASSFFSGGGQPQHF.

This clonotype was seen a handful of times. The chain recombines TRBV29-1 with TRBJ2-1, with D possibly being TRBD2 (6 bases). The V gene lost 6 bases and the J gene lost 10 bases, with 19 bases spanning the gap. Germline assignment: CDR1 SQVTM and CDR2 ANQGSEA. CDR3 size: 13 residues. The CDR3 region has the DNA TGCAGCGTCTCTCCGGGGGACGGAGTCGAGCAGTTCTTC. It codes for CSVSPGDGVEQFF.

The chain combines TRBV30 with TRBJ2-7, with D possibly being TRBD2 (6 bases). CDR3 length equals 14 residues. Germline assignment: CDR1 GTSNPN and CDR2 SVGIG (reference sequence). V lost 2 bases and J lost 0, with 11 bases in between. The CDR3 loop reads CAWSLGGDSYEQYF. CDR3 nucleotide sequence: TGTGCCTGGAGTTTGGGAGGCGACTCCTACGAGCAGTACTTC.

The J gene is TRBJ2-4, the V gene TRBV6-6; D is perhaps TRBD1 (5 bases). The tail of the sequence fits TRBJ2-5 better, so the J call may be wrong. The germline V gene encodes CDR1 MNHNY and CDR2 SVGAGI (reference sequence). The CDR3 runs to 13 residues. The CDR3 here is CASSRVAQETQYF. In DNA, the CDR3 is TGTGCCAGCAGCAGGGTGGCCCAAGAGACCCAGTACTTC.

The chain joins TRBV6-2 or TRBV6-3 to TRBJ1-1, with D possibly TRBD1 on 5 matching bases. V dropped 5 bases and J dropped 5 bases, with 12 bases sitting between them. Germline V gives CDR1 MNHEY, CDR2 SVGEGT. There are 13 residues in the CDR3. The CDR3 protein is CASSPWTITEAFF. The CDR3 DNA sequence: TGTGCCAGCAGTCCATGGACAATTACTGAAGCTTTCTTT.

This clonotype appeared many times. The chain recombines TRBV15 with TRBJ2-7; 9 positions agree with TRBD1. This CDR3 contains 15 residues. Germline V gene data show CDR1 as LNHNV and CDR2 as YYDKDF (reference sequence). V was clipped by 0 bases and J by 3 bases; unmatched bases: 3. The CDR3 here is CATSRDGQGNYEQYF. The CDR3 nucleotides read TGTGCCACCAGCAGAGATGGACAGGGGAACTACGAGCAGTACTTC.

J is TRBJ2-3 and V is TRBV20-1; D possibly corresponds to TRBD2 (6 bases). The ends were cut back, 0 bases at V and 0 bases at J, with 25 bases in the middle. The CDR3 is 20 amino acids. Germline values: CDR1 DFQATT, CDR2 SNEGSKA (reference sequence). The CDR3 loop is CSARERASEIPLTSTDTQYF. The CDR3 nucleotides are TGCAGTGCTAGAGAGCGGGCTAGCGAGATTCCGCTCACTAGCACAGATACGCAGTATTTT.

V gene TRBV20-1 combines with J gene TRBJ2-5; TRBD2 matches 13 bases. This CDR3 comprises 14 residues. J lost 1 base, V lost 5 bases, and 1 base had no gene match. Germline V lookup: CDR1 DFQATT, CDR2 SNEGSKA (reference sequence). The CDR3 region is CSAGLAGAQETQYF. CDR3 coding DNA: TGCAGTGCTGGACTAGCGGGAGCCCAAGAGACCCAGTACTTC.

This chain's CDR3 is CATSDHGTYTF. CDR3 bases: TGTGCCACCAGTGACCACGGGACCTACACCTTC. This chain links TRBV24-1 with TRBJ1-2; D may be TRBD1 (5 bases). Trimming cost V 4 bases and J 10 bases, with 9 bases left between them. Germline loops: CDR1 KGHDR, CDR2 SFDVKD. The CDR3 has 11 residues.

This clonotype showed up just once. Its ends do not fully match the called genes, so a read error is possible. CDR3 amino acids: CASWWGVGTGAFF. Here the CDR3 DNA reads TGTGCCAGCTGGTGGGGGGTCGGAACTGGAGCTTTCTTT. V usage is TRBV6-5 and J usage is TRBJ1-1; a possible D gene is TRBD1 (5 bases). This CDR3 is built from 13 residues. CDR1 and CDR2 (germline): MNHEY, SVGAGI.

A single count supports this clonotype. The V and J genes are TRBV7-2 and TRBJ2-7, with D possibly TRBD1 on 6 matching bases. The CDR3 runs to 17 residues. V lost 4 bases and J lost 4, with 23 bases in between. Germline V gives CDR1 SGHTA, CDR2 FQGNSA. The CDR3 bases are TGTGCCAGCAGCTCGGTAGGGGGAACCGGAGACGGGTACGAGCAGTACTTC. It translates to CASSSVGGTGDGYEQYF.

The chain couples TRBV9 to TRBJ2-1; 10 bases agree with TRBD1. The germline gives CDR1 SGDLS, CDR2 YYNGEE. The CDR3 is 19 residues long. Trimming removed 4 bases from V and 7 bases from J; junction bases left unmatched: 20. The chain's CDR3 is CASSPVGQGYGRMSNEQFF. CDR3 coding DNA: TGTGCCAGCAGCCCAGTGGGACAGGGGTACGGGAGAATGTCGAATGAGCAGTTCTTC.

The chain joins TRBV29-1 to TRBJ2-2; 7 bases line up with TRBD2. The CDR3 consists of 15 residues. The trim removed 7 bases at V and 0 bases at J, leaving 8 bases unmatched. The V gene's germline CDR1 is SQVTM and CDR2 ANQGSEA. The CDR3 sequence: CSAAGVRPNTGELFF. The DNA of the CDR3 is TGCAGCGCTGCGGGAGTTCGCCCGAACACCGGGGAGCTGTTTTTT.

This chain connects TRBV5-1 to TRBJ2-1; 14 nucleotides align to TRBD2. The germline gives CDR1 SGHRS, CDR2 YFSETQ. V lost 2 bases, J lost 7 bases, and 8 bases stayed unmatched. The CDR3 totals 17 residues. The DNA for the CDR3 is TGCGCCAGCAGCTTACCGGGACTAGCGGGAGCCACGAATGAGCAGTTCTTC. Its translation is CASSLPGLAGATNEQFF.

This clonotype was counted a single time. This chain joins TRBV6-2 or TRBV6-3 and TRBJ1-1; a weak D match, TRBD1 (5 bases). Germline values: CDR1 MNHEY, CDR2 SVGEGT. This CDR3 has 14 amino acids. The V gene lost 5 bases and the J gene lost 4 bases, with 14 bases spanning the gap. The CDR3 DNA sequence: TGTGCCAGCAGTCGAGGGGAGTTCGGCACTGAAGCTTTCTTT. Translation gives CASSRGEFGTEAFF.

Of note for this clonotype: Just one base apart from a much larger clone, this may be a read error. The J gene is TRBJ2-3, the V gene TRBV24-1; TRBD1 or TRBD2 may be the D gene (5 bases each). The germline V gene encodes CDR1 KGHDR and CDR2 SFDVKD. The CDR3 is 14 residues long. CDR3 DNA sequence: TGTGCCACCAGCACCGGGACGGACACAGTTACGCAGTATTTT. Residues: CATSTGTDTVTQYF.

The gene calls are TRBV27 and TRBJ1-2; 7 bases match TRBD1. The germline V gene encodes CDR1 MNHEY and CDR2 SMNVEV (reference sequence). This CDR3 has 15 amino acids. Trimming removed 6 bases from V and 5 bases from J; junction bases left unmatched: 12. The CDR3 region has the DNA TGTGCCAGCAGCCGACGGGACAGAGGGATGTATGGCTACACCTTC. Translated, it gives CASSRRDRGMYGYTF.

CDR3 protein: CASSLWDSGSVYEQYF. The CDR3, as DNA: TGTGCCAGCAGCCTGTGGGACAGTGGAAGTGTCTACGAGCAGTACTTC. The gene calls are TRBV5-8 and TRBJ2-7; TRBD1 aligns across 7 bases. CDR1 is SGHTS, CDR2 YDEGEE, per germline. The CDR3 is 16 residues long. V was pared by 4 bases and J by 3 bases, with 13 bases of the junction left unmatched.

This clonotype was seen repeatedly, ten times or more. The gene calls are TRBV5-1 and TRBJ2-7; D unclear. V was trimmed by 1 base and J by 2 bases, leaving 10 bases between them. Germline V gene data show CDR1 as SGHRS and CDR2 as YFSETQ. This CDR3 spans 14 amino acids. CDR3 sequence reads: CASSLLLWAYEQYF. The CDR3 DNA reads TGCGCCAGCAGCTTGCTATTGTGGGCCTACGAGCAGTACTTC. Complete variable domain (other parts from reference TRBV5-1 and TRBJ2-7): KAGVTQTPRYLIKTRGQQVTLSCSPISGHRSVSWYQQTPGQGLQFLFEYFSETQRNKGNFPGRFSGRQFSNSRSEMNVSTLELGDSALYLCASSLLLWAYEQYFGPGTRLTVT.

CDR3: CSARDLVSNRNEQFF. The CDR3 nucleotides are TGCAGTGCTAGAGATCTAGTGAGTAATCGAAATGAGCAGTTCTTC. The rearrangement links TRBV20-1 to TRBJ2-1; D gene ambiguous. This CDR3 has 15 residues. Between the trimmed V and J ends, which lost 0 bases and 7 bases, there was a span of 16 bases. Looked up from germline, CDR1 is DFQATT and CDR2 is SNEGSKA (reference sequence).

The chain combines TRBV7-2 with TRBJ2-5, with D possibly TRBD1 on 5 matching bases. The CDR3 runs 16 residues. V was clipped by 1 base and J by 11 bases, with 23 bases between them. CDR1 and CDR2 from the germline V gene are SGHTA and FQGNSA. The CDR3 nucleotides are TGTGCCAGCAGCTTAGATGGCAGGGTGAAAGGCAATGAGCAGTACTTC. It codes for CASSLDGRVKGNEQYF.

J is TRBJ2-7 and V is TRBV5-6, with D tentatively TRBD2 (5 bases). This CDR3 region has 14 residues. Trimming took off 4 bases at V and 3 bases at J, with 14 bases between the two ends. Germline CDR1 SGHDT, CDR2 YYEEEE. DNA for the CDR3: TGTGCCAGCAGCCGAGACTACCAAATCTACGAGCAGTACTTC. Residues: CASSRDYQIYEQYF.